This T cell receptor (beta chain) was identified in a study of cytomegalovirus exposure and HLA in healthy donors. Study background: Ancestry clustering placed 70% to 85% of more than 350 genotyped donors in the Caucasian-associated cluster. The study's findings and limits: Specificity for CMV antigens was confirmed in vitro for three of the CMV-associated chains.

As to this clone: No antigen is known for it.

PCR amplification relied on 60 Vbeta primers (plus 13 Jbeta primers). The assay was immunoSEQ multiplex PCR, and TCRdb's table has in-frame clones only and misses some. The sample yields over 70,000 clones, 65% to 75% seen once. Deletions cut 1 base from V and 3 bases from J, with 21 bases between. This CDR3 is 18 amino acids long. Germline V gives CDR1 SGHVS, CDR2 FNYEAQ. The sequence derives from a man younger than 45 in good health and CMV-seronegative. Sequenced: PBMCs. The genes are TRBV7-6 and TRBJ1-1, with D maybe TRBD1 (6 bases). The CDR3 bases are TGTGCCAGCAGCTTAGGTATCAGGGGAGGGAGGGATGACACTGAAGCTTTCTTT. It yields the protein CASSLGIRGGRDDTEAFF. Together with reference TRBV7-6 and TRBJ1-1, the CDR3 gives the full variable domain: GAGVSQSPRYKVTKRGQDVALRCDPISGHVSLYWYRQALGQGPEFLTYFNYEAQQDKSGLPNDRFSAERPEGSISTLTIQRTEQRDSAMYRCASSLGIRGGRDDTEAFFGQGTRLTVV.